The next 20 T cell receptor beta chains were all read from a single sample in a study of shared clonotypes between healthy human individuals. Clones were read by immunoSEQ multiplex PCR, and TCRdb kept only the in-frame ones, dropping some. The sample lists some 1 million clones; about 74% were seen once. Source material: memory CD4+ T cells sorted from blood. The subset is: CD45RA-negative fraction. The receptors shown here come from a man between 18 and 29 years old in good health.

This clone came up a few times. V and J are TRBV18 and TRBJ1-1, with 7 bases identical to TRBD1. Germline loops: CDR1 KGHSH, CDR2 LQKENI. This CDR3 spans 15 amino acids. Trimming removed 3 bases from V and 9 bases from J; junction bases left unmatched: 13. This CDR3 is CASSPSGQVQGKAFF. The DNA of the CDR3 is TGTGCCAGCTCACCTTCTGGACAGGTTCAGGGGAAAGCTTTCTTT.

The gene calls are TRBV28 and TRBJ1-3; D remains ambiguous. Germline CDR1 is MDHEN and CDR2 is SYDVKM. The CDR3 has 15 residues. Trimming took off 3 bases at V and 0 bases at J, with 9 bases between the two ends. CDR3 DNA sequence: TGTGCCAGCAGTTTTCGGCAAATCTCTGGAAACACCATATATTTT. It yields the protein CASSFRQISGNTIYF.

The CDR3 loop is CASSSHRRGNTEAFF. CDR3 sequence (DNA): TGTGCCAGCAGCTCCCACCGGCGGGGGAACACTGAAGCTTTCTTT. The chain couples TRBV7-2 to TRBJ1-1; D call uncertain. CDR3 size: 15 residues. V was cut by 4 bases and J by 1 base, with 13 bases left in between. In germline, CDR1 is SGHTA, CDR2 FQGNSA.

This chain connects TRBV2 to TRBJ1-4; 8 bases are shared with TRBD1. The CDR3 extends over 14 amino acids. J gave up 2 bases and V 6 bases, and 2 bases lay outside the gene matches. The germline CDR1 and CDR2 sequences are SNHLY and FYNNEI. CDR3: CASRWTGTNEKLFF. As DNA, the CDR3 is TGTGCCAGCAGGTGGACAGGGACTAATGAAAAACTGTTTTTT.

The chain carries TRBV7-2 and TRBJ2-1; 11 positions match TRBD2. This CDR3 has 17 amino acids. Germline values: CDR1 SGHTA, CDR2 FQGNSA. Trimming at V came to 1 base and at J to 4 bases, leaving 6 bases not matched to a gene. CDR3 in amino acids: CASSLVALAGGYNEQFF. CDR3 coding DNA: TGTGCCAGCAGCTTAGTGGCTCTAGCGGGGGGTTACAATGAGCAGTTCTTC.

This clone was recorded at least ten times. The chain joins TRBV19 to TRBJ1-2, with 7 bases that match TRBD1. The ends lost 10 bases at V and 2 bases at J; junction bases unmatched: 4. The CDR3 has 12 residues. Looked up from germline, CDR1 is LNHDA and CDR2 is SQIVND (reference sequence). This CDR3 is CAISTGNYGYTF. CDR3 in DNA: TGTGCCATTTCGACAGGGAACTATGGCTACACCTTC.

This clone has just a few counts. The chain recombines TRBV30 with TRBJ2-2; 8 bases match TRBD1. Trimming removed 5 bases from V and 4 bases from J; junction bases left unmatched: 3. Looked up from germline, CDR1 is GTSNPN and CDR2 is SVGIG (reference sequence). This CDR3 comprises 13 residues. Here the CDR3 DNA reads TGTGCCTGGGGACAGGGTAGCACCGGGGAGCTGTTTTTT. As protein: CAWGQGSTGELFF.

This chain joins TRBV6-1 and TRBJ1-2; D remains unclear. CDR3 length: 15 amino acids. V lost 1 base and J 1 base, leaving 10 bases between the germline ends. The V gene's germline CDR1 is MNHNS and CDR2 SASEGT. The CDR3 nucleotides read TGTGCCAGCAGTGAAGGGTCAGGAGTTAACTATGGCTACACCTTC. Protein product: CASSEGSGVNYGYTF.

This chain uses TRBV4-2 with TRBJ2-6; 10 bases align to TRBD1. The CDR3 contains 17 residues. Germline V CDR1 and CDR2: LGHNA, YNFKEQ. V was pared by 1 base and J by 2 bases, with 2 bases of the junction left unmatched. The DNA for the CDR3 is TGTGCCAGCAGCCAAGGACAGGGGGCGGCTGGGGCCAACGTCCTGACTTTC. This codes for CASSQGQGAAGANVLTF.

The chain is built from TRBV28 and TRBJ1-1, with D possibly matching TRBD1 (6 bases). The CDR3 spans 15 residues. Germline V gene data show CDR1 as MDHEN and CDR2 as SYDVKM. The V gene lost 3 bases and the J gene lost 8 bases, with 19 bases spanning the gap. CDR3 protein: CASSFPGAPPTEAFF. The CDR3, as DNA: TGTGCCAGCAGTTTCCCAGGGGCCCCACCGACGGAAGCTTTCTTT.

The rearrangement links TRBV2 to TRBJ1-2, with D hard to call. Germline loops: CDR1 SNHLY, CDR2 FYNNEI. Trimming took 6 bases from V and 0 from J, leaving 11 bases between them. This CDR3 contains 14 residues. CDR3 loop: CASSAQTSNYGYTF. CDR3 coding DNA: TGTGCCAGCAGCGCCCAAACTTCTAACTATGGCTACACCTTC.

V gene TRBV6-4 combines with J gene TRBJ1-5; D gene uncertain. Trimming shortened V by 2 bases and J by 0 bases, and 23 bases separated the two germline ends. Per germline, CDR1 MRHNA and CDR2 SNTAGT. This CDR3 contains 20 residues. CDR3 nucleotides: TGTGCCAGCAGTGACGTCGGGTTATCTGGGCATGGGATTAGCAATCAGCCCCAGCATTTT. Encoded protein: CASSDVGLSGHGISNQPQHF.

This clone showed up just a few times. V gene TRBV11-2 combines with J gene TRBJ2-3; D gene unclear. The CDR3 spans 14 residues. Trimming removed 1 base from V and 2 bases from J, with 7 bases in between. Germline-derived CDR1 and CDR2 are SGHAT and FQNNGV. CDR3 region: CASSLAANTDTQYF. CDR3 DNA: TGTGCCAGCAGCTTAGCGGCGAACACAGATACGCAGTATTTT.

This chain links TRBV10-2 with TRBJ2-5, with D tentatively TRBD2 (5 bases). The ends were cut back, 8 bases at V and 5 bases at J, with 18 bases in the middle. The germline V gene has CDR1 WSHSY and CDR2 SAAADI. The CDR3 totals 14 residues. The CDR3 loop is CASGQGGRRETQYF. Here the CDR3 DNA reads TGCGCCAGCGGTCAAGGAGGCCGGAGGGAGACCCAGTACTTC.

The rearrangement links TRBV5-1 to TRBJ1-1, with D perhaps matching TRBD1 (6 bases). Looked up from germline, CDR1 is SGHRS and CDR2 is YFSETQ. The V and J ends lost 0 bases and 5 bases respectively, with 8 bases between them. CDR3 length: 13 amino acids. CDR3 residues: CASSLEQGTEAFF. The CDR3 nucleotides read TGCGCCAGCAGCTTGGAGCAGGGGACTGAAGCTTTCTTT.

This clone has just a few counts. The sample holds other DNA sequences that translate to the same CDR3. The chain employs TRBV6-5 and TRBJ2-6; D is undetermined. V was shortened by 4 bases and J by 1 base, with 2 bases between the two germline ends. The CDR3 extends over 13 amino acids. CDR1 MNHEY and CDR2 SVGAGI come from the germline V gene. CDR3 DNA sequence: TGTGCCAGCAGTTCTTCTGGGGCCAACGTCCTGACTTTC. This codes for CASSSSGANVLTF.

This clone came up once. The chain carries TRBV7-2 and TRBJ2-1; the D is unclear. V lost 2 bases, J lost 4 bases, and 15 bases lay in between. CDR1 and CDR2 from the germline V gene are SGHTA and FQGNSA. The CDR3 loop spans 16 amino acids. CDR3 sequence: CASSLLGSLNYNEQFF. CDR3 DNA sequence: TGTGCCAGCAGCTTACTGGGGTCCCTAAATTACAATGAGCAGTTCTTC.

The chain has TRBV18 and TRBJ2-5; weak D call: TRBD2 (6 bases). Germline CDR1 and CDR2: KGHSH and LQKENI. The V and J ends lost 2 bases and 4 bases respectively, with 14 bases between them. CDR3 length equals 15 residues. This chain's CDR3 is CASSPSVRRGETQYF. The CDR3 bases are TGTGCCAGCTCACCATCAGTGAGGAGGGGAGAGACCCAGTACTTC. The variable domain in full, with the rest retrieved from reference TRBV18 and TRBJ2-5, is NAGVMQNPRHLVRRRGQEARLRCSPMKGHSHVYWYRQLPEEGLKFMVYLQKENIIDESGMPKERFSAEFPKEGPSILRIQQVVRGDSAAYFCASSPSVRRGETQYFGPGTRLLVL.

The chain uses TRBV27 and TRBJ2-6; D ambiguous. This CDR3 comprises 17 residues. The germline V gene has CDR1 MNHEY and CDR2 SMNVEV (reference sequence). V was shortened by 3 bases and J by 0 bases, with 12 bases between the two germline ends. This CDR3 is CASSLNGFISGANVLTF. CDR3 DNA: TGTGCCAGCAGTTTGAACGGATTCATCTCTGGGGCCAACGTCCTGACTTTC.

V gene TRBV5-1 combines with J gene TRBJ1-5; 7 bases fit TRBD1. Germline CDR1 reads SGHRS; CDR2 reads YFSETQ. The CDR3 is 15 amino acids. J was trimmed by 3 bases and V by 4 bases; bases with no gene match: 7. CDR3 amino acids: CASSPGDSLNQPQHF. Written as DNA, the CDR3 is TGCGCCAGCAGCCCTGGGGACAGCCTCAATCAGCCCCAGCATTTT.